Each of the 5 T cell receptor beta chains below was sequenced from the same sample in a study of blood T cell repertoires in COVID-19. The assay was immunoSEQ multiplex PCR, and TCRdb's table has in-frame clones only and misses some. The repertoire holds over 70,000 clones, 75% to 90% seen once, with about 18% in the top ten. Sequencing was performed on peripheral blood. These TCRs come from a human donor in a cohort sampled during active COVID-19.

The chain couples TRBV7-8 to TRBJ1-3; possibly TRBD1 for D (6 bases). Germline loops: CDR1 SGHVS, CDR2 FQNEAQ. Trimming removed 5 bases at V and 2 bases at J, with 13 bases between. The CDR3 is 15 amino acids. The DNA for the CDR3 is TGTGCCAGCAGCATAATGAAGGGGGCTGGAAACACCATATATTTT. Its translation is CASSIMKGAGNTIYF. The whole variable domain, filled in from reference TRBV7-8 and TRBJ1-3, reads GAGVSQSPRYKVAKRGQDVALRCDPISGHVSLFWYQQALGQGPEFLTYFQNEAQLDKSGLPSDRFFAERPEGSVSTLKIQRTQQEDSAVYLCASSIMKGAGNTIYFGEGSWLTVV.

This sequence joins TRBV9 and TRBJ2-1; D is unclear. Trimming shortened V by 0 bases and J by 7 bases, and 17 bases separated the two germline ends. Germline V gene sequence: CDR1 SGDLS, CDR2 YYNGEE. CDR3 length: 16 amino acids. DNA of the CDR3: TGTGCCAGCAGCGTAGGACTCTCAGACGGCCGGAATGAGCAGTTCTTC. It codes for CASSVGLSDGRNEQFF.

The chain employs TRBV28 and TRBJ1-2; 12 nucleotides align to TRBD1. The V gene end was trimmed by 6 bases and the J gene end by 7 bases; junction bases not matched to a gene: 12. Germline V CDR1 and CDR2: MDHEN, SYDVKM. The CDR3 has 16 residues. This chain's CDR3 is CASRLGQGARSRGYTF. For the CDR3, the DNA is TGTGCCAGCAGGCTGGGACAGGGGGCCAGATCTCGTGGCTACACCTTC.

This chain uses TRBV5-1 with TRBJ1-3; the match to TRBD1 covers 9 bases. With V trimmed by 4 bases and J by 2 bases, 4 bases remained unmatched. The CDR3 spans 15 residues. Germline V lookup: CDR1 SGHRS, CDR2 YFSETQ. CDR3: CASSITGGAGNTIYF. The CDR3 nucleotides are TGCGCCAGCAGCATAACAGGGGGCGCTGGAAACACCATATATTTT.

This clone was observed a single time. J is TRBJ2-7 and V is TRBV19, with D possibly TRBD2 on 5 matching bases. The CDR3 is 14 residues long. V lost 1 base and J lost 1, with 8 bases in between. CDR1 is LNHDA, CDR2 SQIVND, per germline (reference sequence). CDR3 coding DNA: TGTGCCAGTAGTATAGGCCCGGGATCCTACGAGCAGTACTTC. Protein: CASSIGPGSYEQYF.